This TCR beta chain was recorded in a study of blood T cell repertoires in COVID-19. Study information: Specimens from acute and convalescent COVID-19 originated in the United States, Italy and Spain.

Under the authors' procedure: Quantification of nucleated cells was approximated via reference gene primer amplification. Sequenced by immunoSEQ multiplex PCR; TCRdb stores in-frame clones only, minus some. V and J calls and clone size are those listed in that table; D and trimming were worked out from the DNA. The sample includes 180,000 or so clones, roughly 85% of them seen just once. This CDR3 spans 14 amino acids. Germline CDR1 reads LGHDT; CDR2 reads YNNKEL (reference sequence). Points on this clone: Germline is not matched at one junction end, which may reflect a read error.

The clonotype was recovered from a woman aged 60 to 75 with acute or convalescent COVID-19. Sequencing was performed on peripheral blood. The chain recombines TRBV3-1 (or the pseudogene TRBV3-2) with TRBJ1-1, with D unresolved. CDR3 DNA sequence: TGTGCCAGCAGTCAAGGTCGGAGGGTTACTGAAGCTTTCTTT. Its protein product is CASSQGRRVTEAFF.